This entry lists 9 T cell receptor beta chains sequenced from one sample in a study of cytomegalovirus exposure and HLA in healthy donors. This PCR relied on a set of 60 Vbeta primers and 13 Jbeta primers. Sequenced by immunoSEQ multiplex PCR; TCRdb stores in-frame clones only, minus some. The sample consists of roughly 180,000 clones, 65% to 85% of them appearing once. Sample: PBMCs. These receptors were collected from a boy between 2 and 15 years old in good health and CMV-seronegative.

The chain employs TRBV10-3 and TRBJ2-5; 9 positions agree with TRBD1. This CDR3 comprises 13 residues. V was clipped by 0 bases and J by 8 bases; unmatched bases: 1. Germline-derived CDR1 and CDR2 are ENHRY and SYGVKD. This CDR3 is CAISESTGGTQYF. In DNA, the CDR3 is TGTGCCATCAGTGAGTCGACAGGGGGAACCCAGTACTTC.

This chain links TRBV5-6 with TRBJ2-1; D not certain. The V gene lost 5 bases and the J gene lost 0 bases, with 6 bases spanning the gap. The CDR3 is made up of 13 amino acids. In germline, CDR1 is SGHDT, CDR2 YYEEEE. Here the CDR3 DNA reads TGTGCCAGCAGTGAGAGCTCCTACAATGAGCAGTTCTTC. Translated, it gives CASSESSYNEQFF.

CDR3: CASSRLYHSYNEQFF. CDR3 sequence (DNA): TGTGCCAGCAGCCGACTGTATCACTCCTACAATGAGCAGTTCTTC. The chain joins TRBV5-4 to TRBJ2-1; D uncertain. The V end was cut by 4 bases, the J end by 0 bases, with 11 bases between. The length of the CDR3 is 15 residues. In germline, CDR1 is SGHNT, CDR2 YYREEE (reference sequence).

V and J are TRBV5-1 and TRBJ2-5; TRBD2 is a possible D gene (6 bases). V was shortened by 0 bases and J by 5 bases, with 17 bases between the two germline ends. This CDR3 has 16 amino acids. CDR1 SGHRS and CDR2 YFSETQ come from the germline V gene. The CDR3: CASSLGFGREVETQYF. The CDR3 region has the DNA TGCGCCAGCAGCTTGGGCTTCGGCAGGGAGGTCGAGACCCAGTACTTC.

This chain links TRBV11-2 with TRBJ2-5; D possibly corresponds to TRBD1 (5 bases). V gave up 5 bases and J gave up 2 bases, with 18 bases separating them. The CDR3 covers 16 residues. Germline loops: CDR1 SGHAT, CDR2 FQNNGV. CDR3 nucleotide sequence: TGTGCCAGCAGCCCCCCTGGCAGGGCGACTCAAGAGACCCAGTACTTC. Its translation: CASSPPGRATQETQYF.

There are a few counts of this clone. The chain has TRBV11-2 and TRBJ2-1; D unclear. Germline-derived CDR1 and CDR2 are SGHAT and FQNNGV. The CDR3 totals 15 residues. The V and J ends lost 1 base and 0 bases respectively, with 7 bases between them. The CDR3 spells CASSLVPGSYNEQFF. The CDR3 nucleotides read TGTGCCAGCAGCTTAGTTCCGGGCTCCTACAATGAGCAGTTCTTC.

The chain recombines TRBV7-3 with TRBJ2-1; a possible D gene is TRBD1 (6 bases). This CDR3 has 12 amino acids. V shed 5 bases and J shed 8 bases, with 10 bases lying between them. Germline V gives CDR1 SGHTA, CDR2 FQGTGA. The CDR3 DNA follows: TGTGCCAGCAGCGATAACAGGGATGAGCAGTTCTTC. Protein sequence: CASSDNRDEQFF.

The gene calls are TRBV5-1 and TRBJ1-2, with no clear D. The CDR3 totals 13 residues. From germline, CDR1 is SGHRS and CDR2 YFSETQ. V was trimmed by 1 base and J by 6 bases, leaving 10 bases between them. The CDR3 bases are TGCGCCAGCAGCTTGACAGATTGGGATGGCTACACCTTC. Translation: CASSLTDWDGYTF. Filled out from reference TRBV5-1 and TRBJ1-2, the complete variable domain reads KAGVTQTPRYLIKTRGQQVTLSCSPISGHRSVSWYQQTPGQGLQFLFEYFSETQRNKGNFPGRFSGRQFSNSRSEMNVSTLELGDSALYLCASSLTDWDGYTFGSGTRLTVV.

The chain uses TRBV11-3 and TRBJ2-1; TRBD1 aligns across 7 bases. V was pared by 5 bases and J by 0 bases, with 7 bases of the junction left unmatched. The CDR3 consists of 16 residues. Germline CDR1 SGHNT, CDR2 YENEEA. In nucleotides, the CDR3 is TGTGCCAGCAGCCCGACAGGGTCGAGCTCCTACAATGAGCAGTTCTTC. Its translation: CASSPTGSSSYNEQFF.